This TCR beta chain is drawn from a study of post-analysis software for immune sequencing data. Study details: Secondary progressive, relapsing-remitting and progressive-relapsing multiple sclerosis were among the included disease courses.

General study results and limits: TRBV segments more frequent in patients than in controls numbered five and included TRBV5-6, TRBV5-1 and TRBV20-1. The F measure placed samples prepared in the same batch into strongly shared clusters. In multiple sclerosis, normalized Chao1 diversity was significantly below that of controls.

The V end lost 3 bases, the J end lost 0 bases, and 14 bases lay between the germline ends. CDR3 size: 15 residues. Germline V CDR1 and CDR2: SQVTM, ANQGSEA. The TCR beta cDNA libraries carried unique molecular identifiers. Hundreds of thousands of cDNA molecules came from around 1 to 10 million T cells. A single record per CDR3 protein comes from TCRdb applying MiXCR to the PCR reads. The repertoire holds some 690,000 distinct CDR3 sequences, with more than 50% as singletons. Notes on this clonotype: Antigen specificity is unknown.

The chain joins TRBV29-1 to TRBJ1-2; D might be TRBD1 (5 bases). The receptor's source is a girl aged 2 to 9 with multiple sclerosis. Sequenced input: blood. The CDR3 loop reads CSVDSRGEANYGYTF. The CDR3 region has the DNA TGCAGCGTTGACTCCCGGGGGGAAGCTAACTATGGCTACACCTTC.